The clone carrying this T cell receptor beta chain showed up many times. What it binds is not known. This record belongs to a study of T cells after yellow fever vaccination. Points from the study as a whole: Researchers cautioned that FACS-sorted repertoires could harbor abundant clonotypes contaminating from the bulk population.

The germline V gene has CDR1 SGDLS and CDR2 YYNGEE. Trimming removed 2 bases from V and 7 bases from J; junction bases left unmatched: 5. This CDR3 is 15 amino acids long. TCRdb re-called the 5' RACE reads with MiXCR, one entry per CDR3 protein. The sample includes 500,000 to 700,000 distinct CDR3 sequences, 19% of them seen just once. Sequencing used PBMCs, obtained 15 days after the yellow fever booster vaccination. This clonotype was obtained from a man aged 25-45 years who received the YFV17D yellow fever vaccine. This chain uses TRBV9 with TRBJ2-1, with 11 bases that match TRBD2. The DNA for the CDR3 is TGTGCCAGCAGCGTGAGACTAGCGGGGACAAATGAGCAGTTCTTC. Translated: CASSVRLAGTNEQFF.